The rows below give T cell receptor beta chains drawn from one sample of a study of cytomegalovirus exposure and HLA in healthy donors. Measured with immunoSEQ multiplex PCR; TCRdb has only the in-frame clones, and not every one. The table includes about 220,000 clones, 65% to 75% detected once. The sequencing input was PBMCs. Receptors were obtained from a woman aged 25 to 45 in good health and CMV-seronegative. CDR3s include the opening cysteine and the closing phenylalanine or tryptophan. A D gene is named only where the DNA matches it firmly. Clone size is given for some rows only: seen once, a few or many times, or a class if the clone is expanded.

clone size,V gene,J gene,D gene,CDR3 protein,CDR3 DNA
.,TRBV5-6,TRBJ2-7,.,CASATGSLSYEQYF,TGTGCCAGTGCCACAGGGTCCCTCTCCTACGAGCAGTACTTC
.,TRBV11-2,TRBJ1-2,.,CASSLDWTDYGYTF,TGTGCCAGCAGCTTAGACTGGACAGATTATGGCTACACCTTC
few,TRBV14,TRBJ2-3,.,CASSHWDFTDTQYF,TGTGCCAGCAGCCACTGGGACTTCACAGATACGCAGTATTTT
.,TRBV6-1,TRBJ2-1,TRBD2,CAGGTSGNYNEQFF,TGTGCCGGAGGGACTAGCGGAAACTACAATGAGCAGTTCTTC
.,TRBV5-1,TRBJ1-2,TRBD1,CASSLRTGGGLDGYTF,TGCGCCAGCAGCCTACGGACAGGAGGGGGTTTGGATGGCTACACCTTC
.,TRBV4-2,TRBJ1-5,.,CASSQVSLQPQHF,TGTGCCAGCAGCCAAGTGAGTCTGCAGCCCCAGCATTTT
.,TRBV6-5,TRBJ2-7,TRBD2,CASRLAGGPHEQYF,TGTGCCAGCAGACTAGCGGGAGGGCCACACGAGCAGTACTTC
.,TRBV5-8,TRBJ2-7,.,CASSLFAGRTYEQYF,TGTGCCAGCAGCTTGTTCGCGGGACGAACCTACGAGCAGTACTTC
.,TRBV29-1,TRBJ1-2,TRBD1,CSVDGQEGGYTF,TGCAGCGTTGATGGACAGGAAGGTGGCTACACCTTC
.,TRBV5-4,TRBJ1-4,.,CASSLGGGFNEKLFF,TGTGCCAGCAGCTTAGGCGGAGGTTTTAATGAAAAACTGTTTTTT
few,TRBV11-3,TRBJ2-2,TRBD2,CASSSVGEGMPGELFF,TGTGCCAGCAGCTCAGTTGGGGAGGGGATGCCCGGGGAGCTGTTTTTT
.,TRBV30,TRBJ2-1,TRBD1,CAWSGTGGPYNEQFF,TGTGCCTGGAGCGGGACAGGGGGCCCCTACAATGAGCAGTTCTTC
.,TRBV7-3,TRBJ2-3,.,CASSPTVGPWDTQYF,TGTGCCAGCAGCCCCACCGTGGGGCCCTGGGATACGCAGTATTTT
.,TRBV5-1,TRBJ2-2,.,CVSSEFGRTMVPGELFF,TGCGTCAGCAGCGAGTTTGGAAGGACTATGGTCCCCGGGGAGCTGTTTTTT
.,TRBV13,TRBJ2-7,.,CASSAGQKLYEQYF,TGTGCCAGCAGCGCGGGACAGAAACTGTACGAGCAGTACTTC
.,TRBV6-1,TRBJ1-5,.,CASSSPGGPKHF,TGTGCCAGCAGTTCCCCCGGGGGGCCCAAGCATTTT
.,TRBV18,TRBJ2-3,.,CASATYTITYTDTQYF,TGTGCCAGCGCTACCTACACTATAACTTACACAGATACGCAGTATTTT
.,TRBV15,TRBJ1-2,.,CATSRDWAGKFYTF,TGTGCCACCAGCAGAGATTGGGCAGGGAAGTTTTACACCTTC
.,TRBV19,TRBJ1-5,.,CASSMRSTFANQPQHF,TGTGCCAGTAGTATGCGGAGCACTTTCGCCAATCAGCCCCAGCATTTT
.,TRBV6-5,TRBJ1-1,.,CASTRGWNTEAFF,TGTGCCAGCACCAGAGGATGGAACACTGAAGCTTTCTTT
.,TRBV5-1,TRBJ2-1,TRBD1,CASSSGQGFWNEQFF,TGCGCCAGCAGCTCGGGACAGGGATTTTGGAATGAGCAGTTCTTC
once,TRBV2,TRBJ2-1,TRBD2,CASMGGPNEQFF,TGTGCCAGCATGGGAGGGCCCAATGAGCAGTTCTTC
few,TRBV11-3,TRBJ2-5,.,CASSPRGGPETQYF,TGTGCCAGCAGCCCCAGGGGAGGGCCGGAGACCCAGTACTTC
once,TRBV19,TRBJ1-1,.,CASSIGEGLGTEAFF,TGTGCCAGTAGTATAGGGGAGGGGTTGGGCACTGAAGCTTTCTTT
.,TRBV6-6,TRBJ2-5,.,CASSTGLTQYF,TGTGCCAGCAGTACAGGGTTGACCCAGTACTTC
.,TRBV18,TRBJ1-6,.,CASSPQTDSNSPLHF,TGTGCCAGCTCACCACAGACAGATTCTAATTCACCCCTCCACTTT
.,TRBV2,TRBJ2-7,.,CASVDRYYEQYF,TGTGCCAGCGTTGACAGATACTACGAGCAGTACTTC
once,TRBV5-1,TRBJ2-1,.,CASSPLASGYNEQFF,TGCGCCAGCAGCCCTTTAGCGAGCGGGTACAATGAGCAGTTCTTC
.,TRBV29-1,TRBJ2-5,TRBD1,CSVEGPPDRGRETQYF,TGCAGCGTTGAAGGCCCCCCGGACAGGGGTCGGGAGACCCAGTACTTC
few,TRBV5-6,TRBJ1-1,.,CASRRDISNTEAFF,TGTGCCAGCAGGAGGGATATTTCGAACACTGAAGCTTTCTTT
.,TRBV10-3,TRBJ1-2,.,CAISDRQGGGYTF,TGTGCCATCAGTGACCGTCAGGGCGGAGGCTACACCTTC
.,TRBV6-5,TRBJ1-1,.,CASSVAGNTEAFF,TGTGCCAGCAGTGTCGCAGGGAACACTGAAGCTTTCTTT
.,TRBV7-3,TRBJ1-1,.,CASSPDRGLGAFF,TGTGCCAGCAGCCCCGATCGGGGTTTGGGAGCTTTCTTT
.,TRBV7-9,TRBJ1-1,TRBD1,CASSPRTGESFF,TGTGCCAGCAGCCCCCGGACAGGGGAGTCTTTCTTT
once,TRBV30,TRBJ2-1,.,CAWSSNNEQFF,TGTGCCTGGAGTTCTAACAATGAGCAGTTCTTC
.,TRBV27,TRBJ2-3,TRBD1,CASSSMTGGSTDTQYF,TGTGCCAGCAGTTCCATGACAGGGGGCAGCACAGATACGCAGTATTTT
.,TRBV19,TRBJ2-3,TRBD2,CASSIGGLAVDTQYF,TGTGCCAGTAGTATCGGAGGACTAGCGGTGGATACGCAGTATTTT
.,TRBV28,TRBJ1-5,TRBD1,CASSPGGYQPQHF,TGTGCCAGCAGCCCAGGGGGCTATCAGCCCCAGCATTTT
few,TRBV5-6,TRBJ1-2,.,CASSRQESLNYGYTF,TGTGCCAGCAGCCGACAGGAATCCCTTAACTATGGCTACACCTTC
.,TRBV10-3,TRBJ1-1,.,CAAGVGMNTEAFF,TGTGCCGCAGGGGTCGGGATGAACACTGAAGCTTTCTTT
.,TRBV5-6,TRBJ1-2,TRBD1,CASSLDRDYGYTF,TGTGCCAGCAGCTTAGACAGGGACTATGGCTACACCTTC
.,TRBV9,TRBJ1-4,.,CASSPLGSEKLFF,TGTGCCAGCAGCCCCCTTGGGAGTGAAAAACTGTTTTTT
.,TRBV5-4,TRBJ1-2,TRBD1,CASSLATDRSYTF,TGTGCCAGCAGCTTGGCCACGGACAGGTCCTACACCTTC
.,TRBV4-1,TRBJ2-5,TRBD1,CASSQDRGAETQYF,TGCGCCAGCAGCCAGGACAGGGGGGCCGAGACCCAGTACTTC
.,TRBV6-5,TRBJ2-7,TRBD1,CASSYGGQGGKQYF,TGTGCCAGCAGTTACGGGGGACAGGGAGGCAAGCAGTACTTC
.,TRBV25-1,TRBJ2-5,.,CASMGGRQETQYF,TGTGCCAGCATGGGCGGGCGACAAGAGACCCAGTACTTC
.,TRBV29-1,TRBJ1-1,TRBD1,CSVWTGANTEAFF,TGCAGCGTCTGGACAGGCGCTAACACTGAAGCTTTCTTT
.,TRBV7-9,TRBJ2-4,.,CSSSFSENIQYF,TGTTCCAGCAGCTTCAGTGAAAACATTCAGTACTTC
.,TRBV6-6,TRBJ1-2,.,CASRPGQFYGYTF,TGTGCCAGCAGACCAGGACAGTTCTATGGCTACACCTTC